The sequence of this T cell receptor (beta chain) was determined in a study of metastatic and nonmetastatic thyroid tumors. Across the whole study: Patients with malignant and benign thyroid disease provided blood and tumor or nodule tissue, whose repertoires were compared.

With 5 bases removed from V and 9 bases from J, the gap between germline ends came to 18 bases. The CDR3 contains 14 residues. Germline CDR1 and CDR2: SGHRS and YFSETQ. At least ten counts were recorded for this clone. Its antigen is still unknown. Regarding the study as a whole: Within blood and tumor, benign nodules reportedly had significantly lower TCR beta diversity than malignant thyroid tumors did.

All patients were untreated before thyroid surgery. Per the authors' pipeline: Variation in CDR3 across clinicopathological groups served as the basis for constructing a distant-metastasis classifier in papillary thyroid cancer. MiXCR reprocessed the PCR reads for TCRdb. TCRdb, not the original authors, processed these V and J calls. The data hold 10,000 to 15,000 clones, with about a quarter observed a single time. Sequenced: blood. The sequence derives from a female donor with papillary thyroid cancer or a benign thyroid nodule (not recorded which). Some clones in this sample may be carry-over from other donors' samples. The chain joins TRBV5-1 to TRBJ2-1; no clear D gene. The CDR3, as DNA: TGCGCCAGCAGTTCGGGCCACAAGGGTGCTGAGCAGTTCTTC. This encodes CASSSGHKGAEQFF.